Each of the 26 T cell receptor beta chains below was sequenced from the same sample in a study of cytomegalovirus exposure and HLA in healthy donors. PCR used 60 Vbeta primers and 13 Jbeta primers. The method was immunoSEQ multiplex PCR; TCRdb's version includes in-frame clones alone and lacks a portion of them. The table shows some 120,000 clones, with around 77% occurring only once. Sample: PBMCs. The receptor source for this set is a man in his late teens or twenties in good health and CMV-seropositive.

The genes are TRBV27 and TRBJ1-5; D is uncertain. V was trimmed by 3 bases and J by 3 bases, leaving 12 bases between them. The germline V gene has CDR1 MNHEY and CDR2 SMNVEV (reference sequence). CDR3 size: 15 residues. The CDR3 coding sequence is TGTGCCAGCAGTTTTTTTGGGCAGCACAATCAGCCCCAGCATTTT. Translated, it gives CASSFFGQHNQPQHF.

This clone was observed a few times. The chain recombines TRBV15 with TRBJ1-1; 9 bases are shared with TRBD1. CDR1 LNHNV and CDR2 YYDKDF come from the germline V gene (reference sequence). This CDR3 comprises 13 residues. V lost 9 bases, J lost 3 bases, and 5 bases stayed unmatched. CDR3 bases: TGTGCCACGGGGACAGGGTTGTACACTGAAGCTTTCTTT. This encodes CATGTGLYTEAFF.

This chain links TRBV5-4 with TRBJ1-2; a possible D gene is TRBD1 (5 bases). V lost 1 base and J 2 bases, leaving 9 bases between the germline ends. Per the germline V gene, CDR1 is SGHNT and CDR2 is YYREEE (reference sequence). The CDR3 is 14 residues long. The CDR3 sequence: CASSLPQANYGYTF. The CDR3, as DNA: TGTGCCAGCAGCTTGCCACAGGCGAACTATGGCTACACCTTC. Full variable domain (outside the CDR3, taken from reference TRBV5-4 and TRBJ1-2): ETGVTQSPTHLIKTRGQQVTLRCSSQSGHNTVSWYQQALGQGPQFIFQYYREEENGRGNFPPRFSGLQFPNYSSELNVNALELDDSALYLCASSLPQANYGYTFGSGTRLTVV.

To note about this clone: Different DNA sequences within this sample yield the same CDR3. This chain links TRBV6-1 with TRBJ2-5; 7 bases line up with TRBD2. After removal of 6 bases from V and 4 bases from J, the junction contained 2 bases not matched to a gene. The CDR3 loop spans 12 amino acids. The germline V gene encodes CDR1 MNHNS and CDR2 SASEGT. The CDR3 spells CASRGGGETQYF. The CDR3 region has the DNA TGTGCCAGCAGGGGCGGGGGAGAGACCCAGTACTTC.

The table lists this clone with a few counts. The J gene is TRBJ1-2, the V gene TRBV10-3, with D possibly TRBD1 on 6 matching bases. V lost 3 bases and J lost 6, with 11 bases in between. The CDR3 has 13 amino acids. The germline CDR1 and CDR2 sequences are ENHRY and SYGVKD. This CDR3 is CAISDQGMDGYTF. CDR3 bases: TGTGCCATCAGTGATCAGGGGATGGATGGCTACACCTTC.

V is TRBV27 and J is TRBJ1-1, with a tentative D call TRBD1 (6 bases). Germline values: CDR1 MNHEY, CDR2 SMNVEV (reference sequence). The V gene lost 5 bases and the J gene lost 3 bases, with 16 bases spanning the gap. This CDR3 is built from 15 residues. CDR3 sequence reads: CASSLTGLGDTEAFF. The CDR3 coding sequence is TGTGCCAGCAGTCTTACAGGGCTAGGGGACACTGAAGCTTTCTTT.

In regard to this clone: An end of the junction does not agree with germline; a read error may underlie this. The chain links TRBV5-1 to TRBJ2-4; a possible D gene is TRBD1 (5 bases). Germline V gene lookup returns CDR1 SGHRS and CDR2 YFSETQ. The CDR3 has 16 amino acids. The CDR3 loop reads CASSLDRGVAKNSQYF. The CDR3 DNA reads TGCGCCAGCAGCTTAGACAGAGGAGTAGCCAAAAACAGTCAGTACTTC.

The rearrangement uses TRBV5-1 and TRBJ1-1; no reliable D call. This CDR3 region has 13 residues. Germline CDR1 and CDR2: SGHRS and YFSETQ. Trimming cost V 0 bases and J 1 base, with 4 bases left between them. CDR3 sequence reads: CASSLEQNTEAFF. CDR3 DNA: TGCGCCAGCAGCTTGGAACAGAACACTGAAGCTTTCTTT.

About this clone itself: Its ends do not fully match the called genes, so a read error is possible. The V and J genes are TRBV7-9 and TRBJ2-1; 15 nucleotides line up with TRBD2. CDR1 SEHNR and CDR2 FQNEAQ come from the germline V gene (reference sequence). The CDR3 loop spans 16 amino acids. The CDR3 loop is CSSSLGTSGGYNEQFF. DNA of the CDR3: TGTTCCAGCAGCTTGGGGACTAGCGGGGGGTACAATGAGCAGTTCTTC.

This chain joins TRBV5-1 and TRBJ2-5; 10 bases align to TRBD2. Germline V gives CDR1 SGHRS, CDR2 YFSETQ. The length of the CDR3 is 15 residues. The V and J ends lost 4 bases and 2 bases, in that order; junction bases with no gene match: 5. The CDR3, as DNA: TGCGCCAGCAGCCTTAGCGGGAGGTCTCAAGAGACCCAGTACTTC. It translates to CASSLSGRSQETQYF. Using reference TRBV5-1 and TRBJ2-5 for the parts outside the CDR3, the full variable domain is KAGVTQTPRYLIKTRGQQVTLSCSPISGHRSVSWYQQTPGQGLQFLFEYFSETQRNKGNFPGRFSGRQFSNSRSEMNVSTLELGDSALYLCASSLSGRSQETQYFGPGTRLLVL.

The chain recombines TRBV11-2 with TRBJ1-5; 8 nucleotides agree with TRBD1. From germline, CDR1 is SGHAT and CDR2 FQNNGV. V shed 3 bases, J shed 4 bases, and the junction held 2 bases outside the gene matches. The CDR3 has 14 amino acids. For the CDR3, the DNA is TGTGCCAGCAGCTTGACAGGGGATAATCAGCCCCAGCATTTT. Its translation is CASSLTGDNQPQHF.

This clone has a handful of counts. The chain combines TRBV9 with TRBJ1-6; D gene ambiguous. The CDR3 is made up of 17 amino acids. The germline V gene encodes CDR1 SGDLS and CDR2 YYNGEE. V lost 0 bases, J lost 0 bases, and 10 bases lay in between. Here the CDR3 reads CASSVGGLSSYNSPLHF. As DNA, the CDR3 is TGTGCCAGCAGCGTAGGAGGGCTGAGCTCCTATAATTCACCCCTCCACTTT. Drawing the rest from reference TRBV9 and TRBJ1-6, the complete variable domain is DSGVTQTPKHLITATGQRVTLRCSPRSGDLSVYWYQQSLDQGLQFLIQYYNGEERAKGNILERFSAQQFPDLHSELNLSSLELGDSALYFCASSVGGLSSYNSPLHFGNGTRLTVT.

The rearrangement joins TRBV5-8 to TRBJ2-2, with TRBD2 identical over 7 bases. The CDR3 runs to 17 residues. V shed 4 bases, J shed 2 bases, and the junction held 11 bases outside the gene matches. Germline-derived CDR1 and CDR2 are SGHTS and YDEGEE. CDR3 DNA sequence: TGTGCCAGCAGCCCACGACTACGCGGGAGCAACACCGGGGAGCTGTTTTTT. Its translation: CASSPRLRGSNTGELFF.

This clone was seen more than once but under ten times. This chain links TRBV5-1 with TRBJ1-4; 7 nucleotides agree with TRBD1. The CDR3 covers 12 residues. Germline-derived CDR1 and CDR2 are SGHRS and YFSETQ. V lost 2 bases, J lost 15 bases, and 7 bases stayed unmatched. This CDR3 reads CASSFTGERVFF. The DNA of the CDR3 is TGCGCCAGCAGCTTTACAGGGGAAAGAGTGTTTTTT.

V gene TRBV18 combines with J gene TRBJ1-2; 12 bases map to TRBD1. Germline V gene data show CDR1 as KGHSH and CDR2 as LQKENI. This CDR3 is 14 amino acids long. The J segment lost 8 bases and the V segment lost 3 bases, leaving 4 bases of the junction unmatched. The CDR3 region is CASSPPGTGGGYTF. CDR3 DNA sequence: TGTGCCAGCTCACCTCCCGGGACAGGGGGCGGCTACACCTTC. Filled out from reference TRBV18 and TRBJ1-2, the complete variable domain reads NAGVMQNPRHLVRRRGQEARLRCSPMKGHSHVYWYRQLPEEGLKFMVYLQKENIIDESGMPKERFSAEFPKEGPSILRIQQVVRGDSAAYFCASSPPGTGGGYTFGSGTRLTVV.

The chain has TRBV30 and TRBJ1-5; D is perhaps TRBD1 (6 bases). Germline CDR1 reads GTSNPN; CDR2 reads SVGIG (reference sequence). V was shortened by 1 base and J by 0 bases, with 13 bases between the two germline ends. The CDR3 is 16 amino acids. CDR3 coding DNA: TGTGCCTGGAGTGCCTGGGACATTAATAGCAATCAGCCCCAGCATTTT. Translating gives CAWSAWDINSNQPQHF.

The chain carries TRBV12-5 and TRBJ1-5, with a weak D call TRBD1 (5 bases). This CDR3 is 17 amino acids long. CDR1 and CDR2 from the germline V gene are LGHNT and FRNRAP. V lost 0 bases and J 5 bases, leaving 17 bases between the germline ends. CDR3 DNA: TGTGCTAGTGGTTTGGTACTCGGTAATCGGGGGGATCAGCCCCAGCATTTT. Amino acid sequence: CASGLVLGNRGDQPQHF.

In DNA, the CDR3 is TGTGCCAGCAGCGTAGGAGGAGGGCTCGGCGGGGAGCTGTTTTTT. It yields the protein CASSVGGGLGGELFF. The V gene is TRBV9, the J gene TRBJ2-2; TRBD2 is a possible D gene (6 bases). CDR1 and CDR2 (germline): SGDLS, YYNGEE. V was cut by 0 bases and J by 7 bases, with 13 bases left in between. The CDR3 contains 15 residues.

This clone was observed a handful of times. V usage is TRBV7-8 and J usage is TRBJ1-3, with TRBD1 matching 9 bases. Germline V lookup: CDR1 SGHVS, CDR2 FQNEAQ. The CDR3 covers 16 residues. V dropped 5 bases and J dropped 2; count of bases not matched to a gene: 7. CDR3 protein: CASSADRGTPGNTIYF. The CDR3 DNA is TGTGCCAGCAGCGCGGACAGGGGCACGCCTGGAAACACCATATATTTT.

This clone has a single count. DNA for the CDR3: TGCGCCAGCAGCCGGGACAGGAACCATGGCTACACCTTC. Protein product: CASSRDRNHGYTF. This chain uses TRBV10-1 with TRBJ1-2; 8 bases match TRBD1. Per germline, CDR1 WNHNN and CDR2 SYGVQD (reference sequence). After removal of 6 bases from V and 6 bases from J, the junction contained 6 bases not matched to a gene. The CDR3 covers 13 residues.

The rearrangement links TRBV11-3 to TRBJ2-2, with 12 bases fitting TRBD2. The trim removed 5 bases at V and 3 bases at J, leaving 7 bases unmatched. CDR3 size: 17 residues. Germline V gene data show CDR1 as SGHNT and CDR2 as YENEEA. This chain's CDR3 is CASSKGTSGRHTGELFF. For the CDR3, the DNA is TGTGCCAGCAGCAAAGGGACTAGCGGGCGCCACACCGGGGAGCTGTTTTTT.

This clone was recorded a few times. The chain combines TRBV7-9 with TRBJ1-4, with D possibly being TRBD1 (5 bases). The V gene lost 1 base and the J gene lost 5 bases, with 8 bases spanning the gap. Per the germline V gene, CDR1 is SEHNR and CDR2 is FQNEAQ (reference sequence). CDR3 size: 14 residues. The CDR3 region has the DNA TGTGCCAGCAGCTTAGGGGGGGTCAATGAAAAACTGTTTTTT. It codes for CASSLGGVNEKLFF. The full variable domain, rest sourced from reference TRBV7-9 and TRBJ1-4, is DTGVSQNPRHKITKRGQNVTFRCDPISEHNRLYWYRQTLGQGPEFLTYFQNEAQLEKSRLLSDRFSAERPKGSFSTLEIQRTEQGDSAMYLCASSLGGVNEKLFFGSGTQLSVL.

CDR3 amino acids: CASSLFAAGGGRSSTGTQYF. Written as DNA, the CDR3 is TGCGCCAGCAGCTTGTTTGCAGCGGGGGGCGGGAGGTCCTCCACGGGTACGCAGTATTTT. The chain employs TRBV5-1 and TRBJ2-3; 9 bases align to TRBD2. Germline V gene sequence: CDR1 SGHRS, CDR2 YFSETQ. Trimming at V came to 1 base and at J to 8 bases, leaving 23 bases not matched to a gene. The CDR3 is 20 residues long.

This clone was observed once. The rearrangement uses TRBV6-1 and TRBJ1-5, with no clear D. V was pared by 1 base and J by 7 bases, with 11 bases between. The CDR3 runs 14 residues. Germline CDR1 is MNHNS and CDR2 is SASEGT. The CDR3 protein is CASSEDLSRQPQHF. In DNA, the CDR3 is TGTGCCAGCAGTGAAGATCTGTCCCGGCAGCCCCAGCATTTT.

V and J are TRBV28 and TRBJ2-1; 13 bases are shared with TRBD2. After removal of 5 bases from V and 8 bases from J, the junction contained 12 bases not matched to a gene. Germline V gene data show CDR1 as MDHEN and CDR2 as SYDVKM. There are 17 residues in the CDR3. Here the CDR3 DNA reads TGTGCCAGCAGTCCATTGCGGACTAGCGGGAGATGGGATGAGCAGTTCTTC. Translating gives CASSPLRTSGRWDEQFF.

The CDR3 DNA is TGTGCCAGCAGCCGGACAGGGGAGGCCTACAATGAGCAGTTCTTC. Its protein product is CASSRTGEAYNEQFF. The rearrangement links TRBV11-2 to TRBJ2-1, with 9 positions matching TRBD1. This CDR3 is 15 amino acids long. Germline-derived CDR1 and CDR2 are SGHAT and FQNNGV. V lost 5 bases to trimming and J lost 2 bases; unmatched junction nucleotides: 4.